Given below is one T cell receptor (beta chain) in context. What it binds is unknown. CD8 cells regarded as naive lacked CD45RO, were positively chosen for CCR7, and omitted terminally differentiated effector memory CD45RA+ cells. Participating donors were healthy, HIV-negative adults free of recent acute infections or vaccinations. V gave up 5 bases and J gave up 1 base, with 8 bases separating them. CDR1 is WNHNN, CDR2 SYGVQD, per germline (reference sequence). The CDR3 is 13 amino acids. The data are from a study of shared clonotypes between healthy human individuals. Study results and caveats: Sampling was confined to blood; repertoires within tissues likely differ.

Assay: immunoSEQ multiplex PCR; the TCRdb copy retains only in-frame clones and omits some. The sample carries 800,000 or so clones, about 97% recorded once. The sequencing input was naive CD8+ T cells sorted from blood. The clonotype comes from a man aged 25-45 years in good health. The rearrangement joins TRBV10-1 to TRBJ2-5; D ambiguous. CDR3 coding DNA: TGCGCCAGCAGTTTAGGACCCCAAGAGACCCAGTACTTC. This encodes CASSLGPQETQYF.